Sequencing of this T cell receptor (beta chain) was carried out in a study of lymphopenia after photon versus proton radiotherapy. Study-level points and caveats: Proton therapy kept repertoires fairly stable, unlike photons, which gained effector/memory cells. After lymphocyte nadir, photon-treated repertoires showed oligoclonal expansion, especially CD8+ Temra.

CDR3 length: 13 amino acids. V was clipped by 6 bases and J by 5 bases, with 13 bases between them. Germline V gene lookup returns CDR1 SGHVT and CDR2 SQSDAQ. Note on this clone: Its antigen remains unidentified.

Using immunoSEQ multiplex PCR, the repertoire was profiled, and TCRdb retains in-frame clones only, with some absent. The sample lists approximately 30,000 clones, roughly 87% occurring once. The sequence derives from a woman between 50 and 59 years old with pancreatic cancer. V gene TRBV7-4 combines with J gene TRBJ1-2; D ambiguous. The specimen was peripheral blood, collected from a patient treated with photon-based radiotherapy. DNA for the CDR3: TGTGCCAGCAGTTTAATCTGGTTTTATGGCTACACCTTC. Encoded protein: CASSLIWFYGYTF.